This T cell receptor beta chain appears in the sequencing data of a study of blood T cell repertoires in COVID-19 (dated by TCRdb to 2019 to 2021). With regard to the full study: Samples covering the acute and convalescent phases of COVID-19 were provided by collaborators in the United States, Italy and Spain. Sample metadata almost always included a de-identified subject ID, COVID-19 status, age in years and sex. The prospective study material was composed of cDNA or gDNA derived from T cells, B-cell-depleted T cells, or PBMCs. A freely available public database, intended as a resource for researchers studying the immune response to SARS-CoV-2, is where the repertoires were released. Samples were obtained from the ongoing ImmuneRACE study (first 160 participants) and from approximately 1,200 subjects provided by 6 global collaborators. The dataset comprised deeply sampled blood TCRbeta repertoires from subjects exposed to, actively infected with, or recovered from COVID-19. Where available, HLA class I and class II types were obtained from metadata supplied by the sample provider rather than from assay-based typing. Study-wide conclusions, independent of this receptor: The quantity of clinical and demographic metadata differed by source and by participant and was supplied without curation.

Collaborating institutions collected whole blood in K2EDTA tubes following their own protocols. For TCRbeta analysis, collaborator samples were shipped as frozen whole blood, as isolated PBMCs, or as DNA extracted from either sample type. This clone was counted a single time. Its specific antigen is unknown. No base quality information exists; no much larger clone differs at one position. The immunoSEQ Assay, a bias-controlled multiplex PCR, was used to amplify TCRbeta CDR3 regions from genomic DNA. For the original study's pipeline: Within the assay, amplification of reference gene primers was used to estimate how many nucleated cells each sample contained. Sequence reads were collapsed and filtered to measure the absolute abundance of every unique TCRbeta CDR3 rearrangement. For each sample, productive Simpson clonality was calculated as the square root of Simpson's diversity index across productive rearrangements. In TCRdb, the immuneACCESS table is reduced to in-frame sequences with V and J assigned. These tables do not hold every clone; where another copy was compared, an unresolved V gene accounts for under half, and the others remain unexplained. That table is the source of V, J and clone size, and D and trimming were worked out from the DNA. The sample profile shows about 75,000 clones; about 90% of them were found once. Over 2% of the sample is taken by the ten largest.

CDR1 is given as MNHEY and CDR2 as SMNVEV, both from the germline V gene (reference sequence). Germline trimming amounts to 6 bases on V and 2 bases on J, with 9 as the count of junction bases outside the gene matches. The CDR3 starts with the cysteine, ends with the phenylalanine, and has 16 residues. The kept DNA is CDR3 alone, 48 bases in frame from the first base. The chain was built from TRBV27 and TRBJ1-5, with 8 bases aligning to TRBD1. Sequenced input: peripheral blood. The sequence derives from a human donor in a cohort sampled during active COVID-19. The DNA is as follows: TGTGCCAGCAGCCGACAGGGGTCAGGGGGCAATCAGCCCCAGCATTTT. This is translated as CASSRQGSGGNQPQHF.